This T cell receptor beta chain is drawn from a study of CD8+CD57+ T cells in acquired aplastic anemia. V lost 7 bases, J lost 2 bases, and 15 bases lay in between. The CDR3 runs 13 residues. The germline V gene has CDR1 SQVTM and CDR2 ANQGSEA. TCR beta VDJ and CDR3 were profiled, and genomic DNA was the template. MiXCR, run by TCRdb on the reads, gives a single entry per CDR3 protein. The sample shows roughly 300,000 distinct CDR3 sequences, 45% to 65% of them seen only once. The genes are TRBV29-1 and TRBJ2-7, with a weak D call TRBD2 (5 bases). This receptor was taken from a human donor with severe aplastic anemia or a healthy control (not recorded which). What was sequenced was sorted CD4+, CD8+, or CD8+CD57+ T cells (not recorded which) from PBMCs. CDR3 in amino acids: CSGGESFAYEQYF. The CDR3 region has the DNA TGCAGCGGGGGAGAGTCCTTTGCCTACGAGCAGTACTTC.